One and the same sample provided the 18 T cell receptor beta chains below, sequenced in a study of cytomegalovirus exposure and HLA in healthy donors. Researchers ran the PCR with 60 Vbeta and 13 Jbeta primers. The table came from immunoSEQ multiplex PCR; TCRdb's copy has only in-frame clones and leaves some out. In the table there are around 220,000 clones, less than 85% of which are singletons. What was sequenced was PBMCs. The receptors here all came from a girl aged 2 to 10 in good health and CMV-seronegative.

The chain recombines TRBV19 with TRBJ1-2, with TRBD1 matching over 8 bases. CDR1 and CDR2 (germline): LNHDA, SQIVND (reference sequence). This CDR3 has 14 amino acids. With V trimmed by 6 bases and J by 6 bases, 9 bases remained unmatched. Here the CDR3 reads CASRITGGTNGYTF. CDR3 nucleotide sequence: TGTGCCAGTAGGATTACAGGGGGGACGAATGGCTACACCTTC.

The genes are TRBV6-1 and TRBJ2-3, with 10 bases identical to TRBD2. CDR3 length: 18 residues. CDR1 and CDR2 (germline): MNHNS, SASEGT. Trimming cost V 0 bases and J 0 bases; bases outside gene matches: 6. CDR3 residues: CASSEASGGFLSTDTQYF. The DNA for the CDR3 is TGTGCCAGCAGTGAAGCTAGCGGGGGGTTCCTCAGCACAGATACGCAGTATTTT.

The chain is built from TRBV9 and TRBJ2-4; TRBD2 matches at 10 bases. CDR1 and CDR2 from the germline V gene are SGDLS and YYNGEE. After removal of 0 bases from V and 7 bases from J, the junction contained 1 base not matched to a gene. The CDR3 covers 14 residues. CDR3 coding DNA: TGTGCCAGCAGCGTAGGTAGCGGGAGGAACATTCAGTACTTC. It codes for CASSVGSGRNIQYF. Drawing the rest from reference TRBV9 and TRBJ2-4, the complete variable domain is DSGVTQTPKHLITATGQRVTLRCSPRSGDLSVYWYQQSLDQGLQFLIQYYNGEERAKGNILERFSAQQFPDLHSELNLSSLELGDSALYFCASSVGSGRNIQYFGAGTRLSVL.

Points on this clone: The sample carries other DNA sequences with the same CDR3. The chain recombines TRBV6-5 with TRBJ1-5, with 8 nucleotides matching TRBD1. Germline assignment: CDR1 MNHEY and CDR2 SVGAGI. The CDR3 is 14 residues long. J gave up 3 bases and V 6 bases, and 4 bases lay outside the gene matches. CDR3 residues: CASRGQGNNQPQHF. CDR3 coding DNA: TGTGCCAGCAGAGGACAGGGTAACAATCAGCCCCAGCATTTT.

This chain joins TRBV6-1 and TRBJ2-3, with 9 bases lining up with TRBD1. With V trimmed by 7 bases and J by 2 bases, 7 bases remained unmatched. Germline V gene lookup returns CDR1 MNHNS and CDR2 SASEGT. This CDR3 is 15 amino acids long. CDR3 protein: CASTYRDRATDTQYF. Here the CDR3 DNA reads TGTGCCAGCACCTACCGGGACAGGGCCACAGATACGCAGTATTTT.

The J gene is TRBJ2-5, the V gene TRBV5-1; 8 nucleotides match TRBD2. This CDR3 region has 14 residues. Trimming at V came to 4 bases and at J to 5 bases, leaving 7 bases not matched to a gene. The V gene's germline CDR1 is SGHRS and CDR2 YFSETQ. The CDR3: CASSPGGVPETQYF. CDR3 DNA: TGCGCCAGCAGCCCGGGGGGGGTCCCGGAGACCCAGTACTTC. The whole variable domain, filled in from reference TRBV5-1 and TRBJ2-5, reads KAGVTQTPRYLIKTRGQQVTLSCSPISGHRSVSWYQQTPGQGLQFLFEYFSETQRNKGNFPGRFSGRQFSNSRSEMNVSTLELGDSALYLCASSPGGVPETQYFGPGTRLLVL.

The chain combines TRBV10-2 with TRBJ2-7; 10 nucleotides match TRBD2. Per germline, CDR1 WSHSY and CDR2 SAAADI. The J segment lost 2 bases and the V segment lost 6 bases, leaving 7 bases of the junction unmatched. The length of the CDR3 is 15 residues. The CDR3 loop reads CASSGLLAGAYEQYF. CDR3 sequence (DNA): TGCGCCAGCAGCGGACTCCTAGCGGGAGCCTACGAGCAGTACTTC.

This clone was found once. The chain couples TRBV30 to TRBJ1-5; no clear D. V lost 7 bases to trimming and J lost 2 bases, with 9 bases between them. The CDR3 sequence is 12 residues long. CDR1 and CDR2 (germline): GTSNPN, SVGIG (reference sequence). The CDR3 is CAYSYRNQPQHF. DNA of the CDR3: TGTGCCTACAGCTATCGCAATCAGCCCCAGCATTTT.

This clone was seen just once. Here the CDR3 DNA reads TGTGCCAGCAGTGTGGTAGACGAGCAGTACTTC. Its protein is CASSVVDEQYF. This chain connects TRBV6-1 to TRBJ2-7; D not certain. The CDR3 spans 11 residues. Germline V lookup: CDR1 MNHNS, CDR2 SASEGT. Between the trimmed V and J ends, which lost 4 bases and 5 bases, there was a span of 6 bases.

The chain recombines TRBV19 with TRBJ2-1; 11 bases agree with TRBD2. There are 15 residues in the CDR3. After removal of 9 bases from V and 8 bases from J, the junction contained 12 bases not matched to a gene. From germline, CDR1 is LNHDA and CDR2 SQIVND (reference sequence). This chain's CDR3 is CASPTTSGSTDEQFF. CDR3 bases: TGTGCCAGCCCGACTACTAGCGGGAGTACCGATGAGCAGTTCTTC.

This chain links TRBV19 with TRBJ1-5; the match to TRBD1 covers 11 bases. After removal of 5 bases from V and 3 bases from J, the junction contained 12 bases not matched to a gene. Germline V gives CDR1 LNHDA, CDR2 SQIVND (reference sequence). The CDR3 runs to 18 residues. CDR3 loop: CASSSLPGTGGYNQPQHF. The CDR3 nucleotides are TGTGCCAGTAGTTCCCTCCCCGGGACAGGGGGATACAATCAGCCCCAGCATTTT.

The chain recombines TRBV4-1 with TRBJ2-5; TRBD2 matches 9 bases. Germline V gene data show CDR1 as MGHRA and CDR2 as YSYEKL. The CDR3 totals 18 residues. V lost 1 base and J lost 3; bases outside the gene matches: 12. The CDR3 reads CASSQVVGGLAFKETQYF. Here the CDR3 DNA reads TGCGCCAGCAGCCAAGTTGTTGGGGGACTAGCATTTAAAGAGACCCAGTACTTC.

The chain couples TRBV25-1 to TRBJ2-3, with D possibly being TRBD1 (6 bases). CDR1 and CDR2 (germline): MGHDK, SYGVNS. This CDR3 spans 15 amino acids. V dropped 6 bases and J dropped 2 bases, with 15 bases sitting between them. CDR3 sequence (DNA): TGTGCCAGCAGCACGACAGGTGCCGACACAGATACGCAGTATTTT. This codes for CASSTTGADTDTQYF.

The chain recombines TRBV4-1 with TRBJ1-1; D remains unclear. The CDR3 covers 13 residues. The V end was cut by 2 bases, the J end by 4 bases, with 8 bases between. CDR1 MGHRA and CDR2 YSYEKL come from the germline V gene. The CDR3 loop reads CASSQQRGTEAFF. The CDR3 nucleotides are TGCGCCAGCAGCCAACAAAGAGGCACTGAAGCTTTCTTT.

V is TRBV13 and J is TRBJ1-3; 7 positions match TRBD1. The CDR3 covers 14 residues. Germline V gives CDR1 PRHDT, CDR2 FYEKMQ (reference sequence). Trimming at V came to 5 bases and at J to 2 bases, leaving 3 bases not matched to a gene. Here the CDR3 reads CASSLDRAGNTIYF. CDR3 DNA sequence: TGTGCCAGCAGCCTCGACAGGGCTGGAAACACCATATATTTT.

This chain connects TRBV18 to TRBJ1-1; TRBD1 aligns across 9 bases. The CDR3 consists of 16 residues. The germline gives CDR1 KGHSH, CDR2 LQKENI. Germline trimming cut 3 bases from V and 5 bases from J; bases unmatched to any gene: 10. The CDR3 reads CASSPRTDRGRTEAFF. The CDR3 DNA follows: TGTGCCAGCTCACCCAGAACGGACAGGGGCAGGACTGAAGCTTTCTTT.

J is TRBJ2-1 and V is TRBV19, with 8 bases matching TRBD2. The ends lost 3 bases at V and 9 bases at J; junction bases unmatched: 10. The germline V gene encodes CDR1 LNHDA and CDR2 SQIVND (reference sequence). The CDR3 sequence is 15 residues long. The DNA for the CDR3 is TGTGCCAGTAGTATGGAGCGGGGGACCCCAAGTGAGCAGTTCTTC. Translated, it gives CASSMERGTPSEQFF.

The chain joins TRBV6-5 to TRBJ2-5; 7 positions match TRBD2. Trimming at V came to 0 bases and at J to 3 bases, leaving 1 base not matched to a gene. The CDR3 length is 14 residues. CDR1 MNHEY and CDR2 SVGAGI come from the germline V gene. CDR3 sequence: CASSYSGREETQYF. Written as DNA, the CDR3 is TGTGCCAGCAGTTACTCAGGGAGGGAAGAGACCCAGTACTTC.